The present T cell receptor (beta chain) was sequenced within a study of blood T cell repertoires in COVID-19. Background on the study: In each case, the material was cDNA or gDNA derived from T cells, B-cell-depleted T cells, or PBMCs.

Categorization into cohorts depended on clinical history that participants reported. Germline CDR1 SGHNT, CDR2 YENEEA. Trimming shortened V by 3 bases and J by 1 base, and 4 bases separated the two germline ends. The CDR3 sequence is 13 residues long. Repertoires were generated with immunoSEQ multiplex PCR, while TCRdb's copy carries only in-frame clones and drops some. The table includes about 400,000 clones, approximately 86% detected once. The TCR was taken from a woman between 35 and 50 years old with acute COVID-19. Sequencing was carried out using PBMCs or T cells enriched from blood (not recorded which). This chain uses TRBV11-3 with TRBJ1-3; D gene uncertain. This CDR3 is CASSFLSGNTIYF. CDR3 DNA sequence: TGTGCCAGCAGCTTCCTGTCTGGAAACACCATATATTTT.